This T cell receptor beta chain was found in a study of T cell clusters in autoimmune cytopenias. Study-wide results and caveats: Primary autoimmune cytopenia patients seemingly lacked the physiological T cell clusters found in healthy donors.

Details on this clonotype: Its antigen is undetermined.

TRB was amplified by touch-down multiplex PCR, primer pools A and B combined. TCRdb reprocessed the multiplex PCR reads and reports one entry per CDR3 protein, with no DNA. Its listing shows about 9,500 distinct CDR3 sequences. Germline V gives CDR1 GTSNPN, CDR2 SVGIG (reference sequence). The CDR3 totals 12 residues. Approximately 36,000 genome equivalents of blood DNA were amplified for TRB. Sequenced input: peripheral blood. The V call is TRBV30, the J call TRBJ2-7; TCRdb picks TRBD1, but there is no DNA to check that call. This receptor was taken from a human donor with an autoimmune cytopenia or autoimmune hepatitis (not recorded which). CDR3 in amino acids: CAWNRDTYEQYF.